Sequencing of this T cell receptor beta chain was carried out in a study of molecular identifiers for immune sequencing clone quantification (dated by TCRdb to the late 2010s). At the level of the whole study: In a replicate experiment, RNA from about 20,000 or 100,000 naive CD8 T cells was split into five aliquots, four of which were sequenced. This methods study benchmarked molecular-identifier clustering-based TCR repertoire sequencing (MIDCIRS) and TCR RNA copy counting, using CD8 T cells to do so.

CDR1 DFQATT and CDR2 SNEGSKA were looked up in the germline V gene (reference sequence). Trimmed from V: 4 bases; trimmed from J: 7 bases; junction bases lacking a gene match: 14. The CDR3 holds 16 amino acids from the cysteine to the phenylalanine. The kept DNA is CDR3 alone, 48 bases in frame from the first base. Libraries of naive CD8 T cells were generated from roughly 21,000 to 960,000 sorted cells, with 10%, 30% or 50% of the purified RNA used. Naive CD8 T cells, defined as CD8+CD4-CCR7+CD45RA+, were FACS-sorted into RLT Plus buffer on a BD FACSAria II. To test detection sensitivity, Jurkat RNA equal to ten TCR copies was added to samples of 20,000-1,000,000 naive CD8 T cells. CD8 T cells were enriched using RosetteSep CD8+ T Cell Enrichment Cocktail and Ficoll-Paque, and the enriched cells then underwent ACK red cell lysis. This clonotype came up a few times. The antigen it binds to is not known. The record has no base qualities; no much larger clone is one base away.

The library relied on PCR. The run used an Illumina HiSeq 4000. Bulk TCR libraries were made following a previously described method, with the TCR primers given in Table S5. The Qiagen AllPrep DNA/RNA kit was used to purify total RNA. Before analysis, reads from multiple sequencing runs of the same library were pooled. As for the original processing: Reads were retained only if their TCR constant sequence matched exactly, and those retained reads were trimmed to 150 nt and grouped according to their 12-nt molecular barcodes. Reads within each barcode group were sub-clustered using a 15% Levenshtein threshold, and quality-weighted consensus sequences were constructed for each RNA molecule. Non-functional sequences were removed, as were lower-count sequences one edit away from another. On the basis of fitting two negative binomial distributions, barcode sub-clusters with fewer than 20% of the maximum read count were discarded. TCRdb ran its own pipeline on the public reads, namely fastp trimming at Q25 and MiXCR clone calling, and kept in-frame beta chains. Entries that share a CDR3 protein sequence are merged under the most common genes and DNA. The V and J calls and clone size are TCRdb's, not the authors'. The sample yields 350,000 or so distinct CDR3 sequences; about 21% were counted once. The ten largest clones represent 0.7% to 0.9% of the sample.

Findings and caveats that apply to the study as a whole: Clones above 20 RNA copies held over 99% of molecules in CMV-specific effector cells but under 1% in naive cells. Modeling indicated about 3 TCR RNA copies recovered per cell, compared with approximately 10 by digital PCR, which implies a capture efficiency of approximately 30%. When barcode sub-clustering was omitted, TCR diversity was inflated by chimeric consensus sequences, with chimeras reaching as high as 47%. The naive libraries included spiked-in Jurkat TCR RNA (around nine copies' worth), and this Jurkat TCR RNA is not part of the donor repertoire. A single cell's worth of spiked-in Jurkat TCR RNA was reported detectable even among one million naive CD8 T cells. Highly expanded clone sizes could be underestimated if identical TCR molecules share a barcode.

The sequenced material came from naive CD8+ T cells from blood, with Jurkat cell RNA spiked in. The cell subset or site label here, explained by the study, means: FACS-sorted CD8+CD4-CCR7+CD45RA+ naive T cells. The chain uses TRBV20-1 and TRBJ2-2; 8 bases in the junction line up with TRBD2. The TCR was taken from a human donor in good health. Some libraries in this study had Jurkat cell RNA spiked in. The nucleotide sequence reads TGCAGTGCTAACCTGATGGAGCGGGAGTTAGACGGGGAGCTGTTTTTT. This translates into CSANLMERELDGELFF.